This T cell receptor beta chain was found in a study of T cells in Graves' hyperthyroidism and ophthalmopathy. Amplified TCR beta CDR3 regions derived from RNA transcripts. In the first-round RT-PCR of the TCR CDR3, the HTBI primer set was used. TCRdb re-called the multiplex PCR reads with MiXCR, one entry per CDR3 protein. This table has about half a million distinct CDR3 sequences, just under 20% appearing once. Ophthalmopathy cases scored 3 or more on the Clinical Activity Score and 4 or more on NOSPECS grade, with duration below 3 months. Patients with uncontrolled infections, other autoimmune diseases, pregnancy or lactation were excluded. Based on clinical symptoms, serum thyroxine and TRAb, thyroid ultrasound and orbital computed tomography, diagnoses were reached. The CDR3 is 16 amino acids. The V segment lost 3 bases and the J segment 3 bases; nucleotides outside the gene matches: 5. Germline CDR1 is SGHVS and CDR2 is FQNEAQ.

The chain couples TRBV7-8 to TRBJ2-7, with 13 bases lining up with TRBD2. The source material was blood. The origin of this receptor is a man aged 40-49 years with Graves' ophthalmopathy. CDR3 in amino acids: CASSFGLAGVGYEQYF. CDR3 coding DNA: TGTGCCAGCAGCTTCGGACTAGCGGGAGTTGGCTACGAGCAGTACTTC.